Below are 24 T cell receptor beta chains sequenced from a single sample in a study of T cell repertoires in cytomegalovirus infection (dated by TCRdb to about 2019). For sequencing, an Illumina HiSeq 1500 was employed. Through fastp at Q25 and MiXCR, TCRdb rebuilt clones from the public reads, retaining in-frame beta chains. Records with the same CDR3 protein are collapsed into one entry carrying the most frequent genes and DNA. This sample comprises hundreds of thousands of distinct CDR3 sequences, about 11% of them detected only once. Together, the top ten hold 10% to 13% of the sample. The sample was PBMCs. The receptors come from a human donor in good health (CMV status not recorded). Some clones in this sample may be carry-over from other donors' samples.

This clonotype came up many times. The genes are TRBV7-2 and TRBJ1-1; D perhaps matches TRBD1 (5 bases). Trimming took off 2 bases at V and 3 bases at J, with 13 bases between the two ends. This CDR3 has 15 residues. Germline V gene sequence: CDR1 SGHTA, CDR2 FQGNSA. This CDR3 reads CASSLFWGGDTEAFF. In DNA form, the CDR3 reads TGTGCCAGCAGCTTATTCTGGGGAGGGGACACTGAAGCTTTCTTT.

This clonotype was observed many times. The CDR3 region has the DNA TGTGCCAGCAGTTCGAGAAACACCATATATTTT. Its protein product is CASSSRNTIYF. The rearrangement links TRBV12-3 or TRBV12-4 to TRBJ1-3; the D is unclear. CDR3 length: 11 amino acids. V lost 4 bases to trimming and J lost 5 bases, with 3 bases between them.

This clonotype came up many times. The CDR3 loop is CATSDPTKEKETQYF. CDR3 DNA: TGTGCCACCAGTGATCCGACGAAAGAAAAAGAGACCCAGTACTTC. The chain links TRBV24-1 to TRBJ2-5; D unresolved. Per the germline V gene, CDR1 is KGHDR and CDR2 is SFDVKD. Trimming removed 3 bases from V and 3 bases from J, with 13 bases in between. This CDR3 has 15 residues.

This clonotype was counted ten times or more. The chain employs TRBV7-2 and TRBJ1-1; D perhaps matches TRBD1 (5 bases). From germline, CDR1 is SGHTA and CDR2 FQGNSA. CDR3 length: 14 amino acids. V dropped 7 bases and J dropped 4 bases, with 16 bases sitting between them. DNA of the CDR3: TGTGCCAGCACCTCACTGGGCGGGGGCACTGAAGCTTTCTTT. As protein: CASTSLGGGTEAFF. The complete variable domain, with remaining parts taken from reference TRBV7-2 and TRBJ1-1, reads GAGVSQSPSNKVTEKGKDVELRCDPISGHTALYWYRQSLGQGLEFLIYFQGNSAPDKSGLPSDRFSAERTGGSVSTLTIQRTQQEDSAVYLCASTSLGGGTEAFFGQGTRLTVV.

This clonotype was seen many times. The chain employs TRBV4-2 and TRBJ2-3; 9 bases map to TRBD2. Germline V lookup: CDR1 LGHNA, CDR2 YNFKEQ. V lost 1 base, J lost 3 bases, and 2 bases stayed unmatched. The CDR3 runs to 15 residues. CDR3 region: CASSQALAGTDTQYF. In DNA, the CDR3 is TGTGCCAGCAGCCAAGCGCTAGCGGGAACAGATACGCAGTATTTT.

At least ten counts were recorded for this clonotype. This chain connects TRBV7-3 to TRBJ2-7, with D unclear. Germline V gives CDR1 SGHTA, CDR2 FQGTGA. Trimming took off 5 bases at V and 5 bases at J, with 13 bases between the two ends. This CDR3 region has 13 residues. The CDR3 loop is CASSPGVGDEQYF. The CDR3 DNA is TGTGCCAGCAGCCCAGGAGTTGGCGACGAGCAGTACTTC.

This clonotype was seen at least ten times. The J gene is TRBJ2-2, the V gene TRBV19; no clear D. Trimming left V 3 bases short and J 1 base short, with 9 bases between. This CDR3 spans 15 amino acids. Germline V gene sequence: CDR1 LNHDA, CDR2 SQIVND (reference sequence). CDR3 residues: CASSIKGLNTGELFF. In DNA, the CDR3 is TGTGCCAGTAGTATTAAAGGGCTGAACACCGGGGAGCTGTTTTTT.

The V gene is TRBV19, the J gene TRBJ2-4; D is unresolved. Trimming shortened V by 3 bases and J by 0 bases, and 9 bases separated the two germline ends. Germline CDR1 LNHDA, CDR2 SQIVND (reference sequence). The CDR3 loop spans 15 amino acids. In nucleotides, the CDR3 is TGTGCCAGTAGTATGCGAGGAATAGCCAAAAACATTCAGTACTTC. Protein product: CASSMRGIAKNIQYF.

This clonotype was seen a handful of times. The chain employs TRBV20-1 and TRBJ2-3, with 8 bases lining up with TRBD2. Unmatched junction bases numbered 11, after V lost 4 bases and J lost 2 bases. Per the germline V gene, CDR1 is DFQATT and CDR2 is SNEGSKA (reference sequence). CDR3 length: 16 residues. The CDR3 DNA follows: TGCAGTGCTACTACTATGGCTAGCGGGTACACAGATACGCAGTATTTT. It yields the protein CSATTMASGYTDTQYF.

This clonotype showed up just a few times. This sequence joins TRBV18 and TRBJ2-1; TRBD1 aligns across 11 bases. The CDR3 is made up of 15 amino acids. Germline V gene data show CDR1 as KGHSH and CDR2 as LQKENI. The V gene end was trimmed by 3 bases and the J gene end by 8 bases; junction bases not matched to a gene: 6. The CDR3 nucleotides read TGTGCCAGCTCACCGTCGGGACAGGGGGTACATGAGCAGTTCTTC. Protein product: CASSPSGQGVHEQFF.

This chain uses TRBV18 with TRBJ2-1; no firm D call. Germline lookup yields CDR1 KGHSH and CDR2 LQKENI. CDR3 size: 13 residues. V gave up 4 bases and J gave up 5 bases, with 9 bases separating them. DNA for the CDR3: TGTGCCAGCTCACTTTGGACGGACAATGAGCAGTTCTTC. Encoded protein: CASSLWTDNEQFF. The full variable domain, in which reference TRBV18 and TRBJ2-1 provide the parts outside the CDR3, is NAGVMQNPRHLVRRRGQEARLRCSPMKGHSHVYWYRQLPEEGLKFMVYLQKENIIDESGMPKERFSAEFPKEGPSILRIQQVVRGDSAAYFCASSLWTDNEQFFGPGTRLTVL.

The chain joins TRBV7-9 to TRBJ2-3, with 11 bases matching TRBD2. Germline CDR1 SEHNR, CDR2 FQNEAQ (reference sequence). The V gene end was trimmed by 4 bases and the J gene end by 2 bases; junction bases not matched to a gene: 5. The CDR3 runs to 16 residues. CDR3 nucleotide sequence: TGTGCCAGCAGCTCCCGACTAGCGGGGTACACAGATACGCAGTATTTT. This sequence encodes CASSSRLAGYTDTQYF. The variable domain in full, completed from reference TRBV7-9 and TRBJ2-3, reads DTGVSQNPRHKITKRGQNVTFRCDPISEHNRLYWYRQTLGQGPEFLTYFQNEAQLEKSRLLSDRFSAERPKGSFSTLEIQRTEQGDSAMYLCASSSRLAGYTDTQYFGPGTRLTVL.

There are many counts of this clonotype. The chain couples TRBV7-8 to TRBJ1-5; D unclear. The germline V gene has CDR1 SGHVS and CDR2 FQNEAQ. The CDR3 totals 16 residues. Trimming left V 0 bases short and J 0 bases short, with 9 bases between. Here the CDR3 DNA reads TGTGCCAGCAGCTTAGCGACGAGATATAGCAATCAGCCCCAGCATTTT. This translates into CASSLATRYSNQPQHF.

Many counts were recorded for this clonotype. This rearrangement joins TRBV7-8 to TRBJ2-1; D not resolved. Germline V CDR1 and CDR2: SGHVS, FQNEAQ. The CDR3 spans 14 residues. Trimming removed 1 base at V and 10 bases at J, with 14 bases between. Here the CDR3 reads CASSLGQRAGEQFF. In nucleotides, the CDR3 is TGTGCCAGCAGCTTAGGCCAAAGGGCCGGGGAGCAGTTCTTC.

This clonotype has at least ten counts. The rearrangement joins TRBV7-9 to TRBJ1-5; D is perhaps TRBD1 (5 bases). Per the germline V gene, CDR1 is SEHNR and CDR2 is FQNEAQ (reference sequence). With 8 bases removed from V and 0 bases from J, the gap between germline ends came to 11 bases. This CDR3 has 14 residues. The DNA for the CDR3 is TGTGCCAGCGGGGCGGGCACTAGCAATCAGCCCCAGCATTTT. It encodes CASGAGTSNQPQHF.

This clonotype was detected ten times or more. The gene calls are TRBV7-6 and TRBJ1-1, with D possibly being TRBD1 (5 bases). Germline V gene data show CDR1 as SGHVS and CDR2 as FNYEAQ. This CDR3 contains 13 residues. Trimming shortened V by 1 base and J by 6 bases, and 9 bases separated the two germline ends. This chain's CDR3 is CASSLDRGAEAFF. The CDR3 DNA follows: TGTGCCAGCAGCTTAGATAGGGGCGCTGAAGCTTTCTTT.

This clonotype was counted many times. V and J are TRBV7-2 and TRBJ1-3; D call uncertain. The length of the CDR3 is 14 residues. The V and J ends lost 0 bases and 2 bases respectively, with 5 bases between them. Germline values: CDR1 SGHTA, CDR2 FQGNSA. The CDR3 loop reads CASSLAGPGNTIYF. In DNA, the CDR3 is TGTGCCAGCAGCTTAGCCGGCCCTGGAAACACCATATATTTT.

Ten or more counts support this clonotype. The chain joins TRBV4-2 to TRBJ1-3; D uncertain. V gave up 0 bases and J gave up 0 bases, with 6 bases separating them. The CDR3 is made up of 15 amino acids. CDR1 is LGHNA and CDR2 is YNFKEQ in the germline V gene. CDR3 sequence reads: CASSQEAVSGNTIYF. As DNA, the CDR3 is TGTGCCAGCAGCCAAGAGGCTGTCTCTGGAAACACCATATATTTT.

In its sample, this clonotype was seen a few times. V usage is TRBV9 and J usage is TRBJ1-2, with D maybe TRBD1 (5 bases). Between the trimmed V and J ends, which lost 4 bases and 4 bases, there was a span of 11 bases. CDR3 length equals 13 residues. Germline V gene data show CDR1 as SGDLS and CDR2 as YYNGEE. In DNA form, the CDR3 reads TGTGCCAGCAGCTCCCGGGGCATCTATGGCTACACCTTC. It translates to CASSSRGIYGYTF.

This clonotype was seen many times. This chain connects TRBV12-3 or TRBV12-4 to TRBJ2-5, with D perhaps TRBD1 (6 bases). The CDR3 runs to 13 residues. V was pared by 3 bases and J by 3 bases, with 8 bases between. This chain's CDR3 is CASSLQGKETQYF. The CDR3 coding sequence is TGTGCCAGCAGTTTGCAGGGGAAAGAGACCCAGTACTTC.

CDR3 DNA: TGCAGTGCTAGGCCCAGCGGGAGGCTAGTCGAGCGCCTGTACTTC. It specifies CSARPSGRLVERLYF. The rearrangement links TRBV20-1 to TRBJ2-7, with 9 bases fitting TRBD2. The CDR3 has 15 residues. Germline V gives CDR1 DFQATT, CDR2 SNEGSKA (reference sequence). Trimming took 3 bases from V and 12 from J; bases not matched to a gene: 18.

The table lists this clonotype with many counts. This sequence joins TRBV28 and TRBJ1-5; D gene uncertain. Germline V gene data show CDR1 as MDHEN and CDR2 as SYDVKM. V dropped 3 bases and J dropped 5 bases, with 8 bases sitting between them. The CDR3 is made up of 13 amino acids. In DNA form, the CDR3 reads TGTGCCAGCAGTTTTTCTCGGGATCAGCCCCAGCATTTT. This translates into CASSFSRDQPQHF.

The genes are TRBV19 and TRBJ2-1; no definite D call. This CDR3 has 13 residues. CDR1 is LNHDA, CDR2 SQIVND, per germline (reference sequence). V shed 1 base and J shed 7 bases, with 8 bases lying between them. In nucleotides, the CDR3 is TGTGCCAGTAGTATAGGACTGAATAATGAGCAGTTCTTC. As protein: CASSIGLNNEQFF.

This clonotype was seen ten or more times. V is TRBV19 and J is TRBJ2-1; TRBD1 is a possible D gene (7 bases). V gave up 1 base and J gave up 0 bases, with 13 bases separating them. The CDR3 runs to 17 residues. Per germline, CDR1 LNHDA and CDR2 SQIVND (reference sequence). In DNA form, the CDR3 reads TGTGCCAGTAGTATAGGGAGGGGGCAAAGCTCCTACAATGAGCAGTTCTTC. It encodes CASSIGRGQSSYNEQFF.